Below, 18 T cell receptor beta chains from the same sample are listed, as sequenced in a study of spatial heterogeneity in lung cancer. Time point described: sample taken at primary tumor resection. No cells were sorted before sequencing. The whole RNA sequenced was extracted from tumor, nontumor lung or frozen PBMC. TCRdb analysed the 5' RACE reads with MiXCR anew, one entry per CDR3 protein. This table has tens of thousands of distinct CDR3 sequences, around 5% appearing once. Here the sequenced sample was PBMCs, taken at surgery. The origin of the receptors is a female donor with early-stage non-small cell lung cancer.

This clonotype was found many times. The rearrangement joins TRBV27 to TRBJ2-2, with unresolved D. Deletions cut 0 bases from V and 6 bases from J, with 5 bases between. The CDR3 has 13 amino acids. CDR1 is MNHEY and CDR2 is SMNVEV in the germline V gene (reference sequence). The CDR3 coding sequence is TGTGCCAGCAGTTTATCTGGGTCCGGGGAGCTGTTTTTT. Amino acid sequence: CASSLSGSGELFF.

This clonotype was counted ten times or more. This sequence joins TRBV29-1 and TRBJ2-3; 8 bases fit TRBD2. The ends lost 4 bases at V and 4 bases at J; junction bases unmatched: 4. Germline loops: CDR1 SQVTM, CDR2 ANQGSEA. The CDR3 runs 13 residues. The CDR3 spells CSVAPGGPDTQYF. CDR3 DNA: TGCAGCGTTGCTCCGGGAGGGCCAGATACGCAGTATTTT.

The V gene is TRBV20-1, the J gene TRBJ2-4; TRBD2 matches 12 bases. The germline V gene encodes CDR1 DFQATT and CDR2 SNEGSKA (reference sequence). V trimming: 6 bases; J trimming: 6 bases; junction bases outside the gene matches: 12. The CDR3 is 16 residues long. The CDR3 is CSATLPSGGAGNIQYF. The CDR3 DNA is TGCAGTGCCACTCTCCCTAGCGGGGGGGCGGGAAACATTCAGTACTTC.

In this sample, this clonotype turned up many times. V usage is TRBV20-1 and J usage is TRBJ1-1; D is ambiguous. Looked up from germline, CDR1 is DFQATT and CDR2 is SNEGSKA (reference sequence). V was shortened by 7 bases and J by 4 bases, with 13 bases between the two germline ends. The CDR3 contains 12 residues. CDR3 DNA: TGCAGTGTCCTTACGGATAGCACTGAAGCTTTCTTT. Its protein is CSVLTDSTEAFF.

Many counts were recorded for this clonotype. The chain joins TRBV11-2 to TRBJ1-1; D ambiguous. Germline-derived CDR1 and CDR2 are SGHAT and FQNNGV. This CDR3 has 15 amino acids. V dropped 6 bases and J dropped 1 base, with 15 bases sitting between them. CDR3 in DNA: TGTGCCAGCAGGCCCCTTTGGGAGCGGAACACTGAAGCTTTCTTT. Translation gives CASRPLWERNTEAFF.

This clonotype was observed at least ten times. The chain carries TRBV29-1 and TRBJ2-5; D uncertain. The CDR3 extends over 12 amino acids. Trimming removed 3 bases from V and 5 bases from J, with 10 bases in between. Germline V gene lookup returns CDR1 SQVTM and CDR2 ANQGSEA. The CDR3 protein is CSVDGSRETQYF. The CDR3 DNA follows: TGCAGCGTTGACGGTAGCCGGGAGACCCAGTACTTC.

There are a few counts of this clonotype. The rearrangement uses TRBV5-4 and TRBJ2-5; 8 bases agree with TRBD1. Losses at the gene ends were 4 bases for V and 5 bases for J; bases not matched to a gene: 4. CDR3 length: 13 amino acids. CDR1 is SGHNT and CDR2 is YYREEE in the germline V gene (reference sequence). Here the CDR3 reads CASSPNRGETQYF. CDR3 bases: TGTGCCAGCAGCCCCAACAGGGGGGAGACCCAGTACTTC.

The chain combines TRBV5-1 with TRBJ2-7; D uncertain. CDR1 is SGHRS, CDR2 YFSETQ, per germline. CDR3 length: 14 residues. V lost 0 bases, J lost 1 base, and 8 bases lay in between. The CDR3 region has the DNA TGCGCCAGCAGCTTGGAGCCCAATTCCTACGAGCAGTACTTC. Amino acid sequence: CASSLEPNSYEQYF.

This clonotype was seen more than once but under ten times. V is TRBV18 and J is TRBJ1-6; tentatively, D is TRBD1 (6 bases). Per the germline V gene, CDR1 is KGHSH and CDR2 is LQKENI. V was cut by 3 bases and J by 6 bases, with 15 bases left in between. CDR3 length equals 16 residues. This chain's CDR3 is CASSPVRGARNSPLHF. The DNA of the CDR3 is TGTGCCAGCTCACCCGTGCGGGGGGCTCGTAATTCACCCCTCCACTTT.

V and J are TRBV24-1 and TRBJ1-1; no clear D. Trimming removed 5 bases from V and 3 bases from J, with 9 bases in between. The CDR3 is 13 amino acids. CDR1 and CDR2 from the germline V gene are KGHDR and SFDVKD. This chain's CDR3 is CATSVPGDTEAFF. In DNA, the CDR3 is TGTGCCACCAGTGTTCCGGGAGACACTGAAGCTTTCTTT.

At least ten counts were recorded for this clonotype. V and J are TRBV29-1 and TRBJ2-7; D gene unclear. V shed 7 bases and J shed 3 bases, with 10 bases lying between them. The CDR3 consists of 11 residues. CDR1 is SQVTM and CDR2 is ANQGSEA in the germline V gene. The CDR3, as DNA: TGCAGCGGACGTTCCAGCTACGAGCAGTACTTC. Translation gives CSGRSSYEQYF.

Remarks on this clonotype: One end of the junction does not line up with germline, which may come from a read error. In DNA form, the CDR3 reads TGTGCCTGCAGCCCCAGGGAGAACACCGGGGAGCTGTTTTTT. The encoded protein is CACSPRENTGELFF. This chain links TRBV11-1 with TRBJ2-2; D might be TRBD1 (5 bases). Germline V CDR1 and CDR2: SGHAT, FQDESV (reference sequence). This CDR3 spans 14 amino acids.

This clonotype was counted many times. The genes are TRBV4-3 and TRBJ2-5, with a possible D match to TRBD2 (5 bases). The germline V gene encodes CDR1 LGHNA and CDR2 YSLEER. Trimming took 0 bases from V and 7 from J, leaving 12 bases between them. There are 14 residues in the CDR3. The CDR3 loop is CASSQEGFEGTQYF. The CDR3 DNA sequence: TGCGCCAGCAGCCAAGAAGGTTTCGAGGGGACCCAGTACTTC.

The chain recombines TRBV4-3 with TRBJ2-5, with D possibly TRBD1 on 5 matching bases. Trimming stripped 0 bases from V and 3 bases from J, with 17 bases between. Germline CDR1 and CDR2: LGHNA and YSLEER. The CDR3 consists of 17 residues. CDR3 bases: TGCGCCAGCAGCCAAGAGTGGAAAGGAACAGGAAAAGAGACCCAGTACTTC. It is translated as CASSQEWKGTGKETQYF.

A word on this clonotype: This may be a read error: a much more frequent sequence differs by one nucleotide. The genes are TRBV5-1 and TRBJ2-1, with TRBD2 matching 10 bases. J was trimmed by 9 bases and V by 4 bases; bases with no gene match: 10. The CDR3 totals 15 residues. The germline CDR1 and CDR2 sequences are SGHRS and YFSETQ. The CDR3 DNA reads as TGCGCCAGCAGCCCTGGGACTAGCGAACACAGTGAGCAGTTCTTC. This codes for CASSPGTSEHSEQFF.

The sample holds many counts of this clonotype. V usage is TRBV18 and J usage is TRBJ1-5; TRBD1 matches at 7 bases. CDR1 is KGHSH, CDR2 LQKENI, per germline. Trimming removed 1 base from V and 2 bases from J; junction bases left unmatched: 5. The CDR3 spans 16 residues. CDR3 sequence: CASSPQSRGGNQPQHF. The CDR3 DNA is TGTGCCAGCTCACCACAGAGCAGGGGGGGCAATCAGCCCCAGCATTTT.

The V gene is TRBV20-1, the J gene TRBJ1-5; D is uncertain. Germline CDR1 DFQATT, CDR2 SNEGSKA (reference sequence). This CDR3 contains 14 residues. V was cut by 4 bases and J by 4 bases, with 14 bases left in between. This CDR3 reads CSATGMWPNQPQHF. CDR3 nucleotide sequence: TGCAGTGCTACAGGCATGTGGCCAAATCAGCCCCAGCATTTT.

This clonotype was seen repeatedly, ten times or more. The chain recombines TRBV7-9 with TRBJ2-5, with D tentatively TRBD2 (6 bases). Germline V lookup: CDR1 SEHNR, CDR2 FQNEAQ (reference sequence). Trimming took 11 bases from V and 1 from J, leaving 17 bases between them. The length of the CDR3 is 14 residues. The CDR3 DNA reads TGTGCCGCCTGGGGAGGCCCCCGCCAAGAGACCCAGTACTTC. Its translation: CAAWGGPRQETQYF.